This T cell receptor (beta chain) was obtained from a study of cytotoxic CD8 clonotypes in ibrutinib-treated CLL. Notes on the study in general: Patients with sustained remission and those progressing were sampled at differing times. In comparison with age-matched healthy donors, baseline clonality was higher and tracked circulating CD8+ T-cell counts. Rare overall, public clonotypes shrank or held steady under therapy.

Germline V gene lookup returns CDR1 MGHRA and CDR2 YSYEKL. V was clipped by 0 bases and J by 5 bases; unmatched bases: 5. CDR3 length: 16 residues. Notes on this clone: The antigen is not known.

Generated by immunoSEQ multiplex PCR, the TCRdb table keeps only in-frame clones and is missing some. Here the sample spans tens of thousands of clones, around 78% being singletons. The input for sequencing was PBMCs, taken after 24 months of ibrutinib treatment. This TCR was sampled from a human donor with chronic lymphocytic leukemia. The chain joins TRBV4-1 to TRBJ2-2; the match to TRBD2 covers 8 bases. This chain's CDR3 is CASSQEAVAGTGELFF. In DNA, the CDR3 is TGCGCCAGCAGCCAAGAAGCGGTAGCGGGAACCGGGGAGCTGTTTTTT.